The 5 T cell receptor beta chains presented below share a single source sample, sequenced in a study of tumor-infiltrating lymphocytes in primary liver carcinoma. For each extraction, RNA and DNA were obtained together from approximately 20-30 mg of unsorted bulk tissue. TCR beta cDNA was reverse-transcribed from about 500 ng of total RNA. The reaction used a constant-region primer and ProtoScript II reverse transcriptase. Researchers made the TCR beta libraries by running three nested multiplex PCR rounds with slightly modified ARM-PCR. The opening two PCR rounds, ten to eleven cycles each, paired TRBV1-TRBV30 forward primers with a C-beta reverse primer. TCRdb independently ran MiXCR on the multiplex PCR reads; one entry per CDR3 protein. The data hold more than 60,000 distinct CDR3 sequences, with almost 70% observed a single time. Sequencing used liver tumor tissue from sampling region 4. The subset: tumor region T4, right-lateral pole. These receptors all stem from a man aged 35-49 years with primary liver carcinoma and hepatitis B virus infection.

A word on this clonotype: A clone one base away is much larger, so this may be a read error. In DNA, the CDR3 is TGTGCCAGCTGTTTGGGACTAGCGGGGGCAAAACTTACGCAGTATTTT. Amino acids: CASCLGLAGAKLTQYF. The chain links TRBV28 to TRBJ2-3; the match to TRBD2 covers 14 bases. The germline gives CDR1 MDHEN, CDR2 SYDVKM. CDR3 size: 16 residues.

Points on this clonotype: A much larger clone differs by one base, so this may be a read error. The chain links TRBV28 to TRBJ2-7; TRBD2 aligns across 11 bases. V trimming: 4 bases; J trimming: 4 bases; junction bases outside the gene matches: 21. Germline lookup yields CDR1 MDHEN and CDR2 SYDVKM. This CDR3 is 20 amino acids long. The CDR3 DNA reads TGTGCCAGCAGTTCTGCAGTACTAGCGGGAGCCGAAAAATTACTTTACGAGCAGTACTTC. Its protein is CASSSAVLAGAEKLLYEQYF.

This clonotype is classed as medium-sized (0.01 to 0.1%). The chain employs TRBV11-2 and TRBJ2-1; D remains ambiguous. Germline CDR1 is SGHAT and CDR2 is FQNNGV. V was pared by 5 bases and J by 8 bases, with 19 bases between. This CDR3 contains 15 residues. The CDR3 reads CASSVDGTATDEQFF. CDR3 coding DNA: TGTGCCAGCAGCGTCGACGGTACGGCCACCGATGAGCAGTTCTTC.

The rearrangement links TRBV5-4 to TRBJ1-1, with D possibly being TRBD1 (5 bases). This CDR3 has 13 amino acids. The V end lost 0 bases, the J end lost 8 bases, and 11 bases lay between the germline ends. CDR1 and CDR2 (germline): SGHNT, YYREEE (reference sequence). The CDR3 DNA reads TGTGCCAGCAGCTTGGGGCGGGACGCCGAAGCTTTCTTT. It codes for CASSLGRDAEAFF.

As concerns this clonotype: The junction departs from germline at one end; a sequencing error may be responsible. The chain couples TRBV14 to TRBJ2-3; D is possibly TRBD2 (6 bases). CDR3 size: 17 residues. Germline CDR1 reads SGHDN; CDR2 reads FVKESK. The CDR3 region is CASSHNPGTTSTDMQYF. The DNA of the CDR3 is TGTGCCAGCAGCCATAACCCCGGGACCACTAGCACGGATATGCAGTATTTT.